The 29 T cell receptor beta chains below were found in one sample sequenced in a study of metastatic and nonmetastatic thyroid tumors. Treatment of any kind had been given to no patient before thyroid surgery. TCRdb re-called the PCR reads via MiXCR. Counted here are some 30,000 clones, 30% occurring once; the ten biggest clones make up about 30%. Sequencing was carried out using blood. These receptors were collected from a female donor with papillary thyroid cancer or a benign thyroid nodule (not recorded which). Some clones in this sample may be carry-over from other donors' samples.

This clone is deemed medium-sized. This sequence joins TRBV12-3 or TRBV12-4 and TRBJ2-2; D not resolved. The CDR3 contains 13 residues. V lost 6 bases and J 5 bases, leaving 10 bases between the germline ends. CDR3 protein: CASRSEGTGELFF. The CDR3 DNA follows: TGTGCCAGCAGAAGTGAAGGGACCGGGGAGCTGTTTTTT.

The rearrangement links TRBV7-2 to TRBJ1-2, with D unclear. V shed 5 bases and J shed 4 bases, with 11 bases lying between them. CDR1 is SGHTA, CDR2 FQGNSA, per germline. CDR3 size: 13 residues. The CDR3 protein is CASSPTTGYGYTF. CDR3 in DNA: TGTGCCAGCAGCCCAACGACCGGCTATGGCTACACCTTC.

This clone was observed a single time. The chain has TRBV9 and TRBJ2-2; D tentatively reads TRBD1 or TRBD2 (5 bases each). The CDR3 loop spans 16 amino acids. V dropped 1 base and J dropped 2 bases, with 12 bases sitting between them. From germline, CDR1 is SGDLS and CDR2 YYNGEE. Written as DNA, the CDR3 is TGTGCCAGCAGCGTACAAGGGGACCTAAACACCGGGGAGCTGTTTTTT. The encoded protein is CASSVQGDLNTGELFF. The entire variable domain, with the rest obtained from reference TRBV9 and TRBJ2-2, is as follows: DSGVTQTPKHLITATGQRVTLRCSPRSGDLSVYWYQQSLDQGLQFLIQYYNGEERAKGNILERFSAQQFPDLHSELNLSSLELGDSALYFCASSVQGDLNTGELFFGEGSRLTVL.

This clone turned up a few times. The genes are TRBV6-1 and TRBJ2-1; either TRBD1 or TRBD2 may supply D (5 bases each). The CDR3 has 14 amino acids. The ends were cut back, 2 bases at V and 7 bases at J, with 12 bases in the middle. Germline V gives CDR1 MNHNS, CDR2 SASEGT. The DNA of the CDR3 is TGTGCCAGCAGTGAATCCAGTGGGGGAAATGAGCAGTTCTTC. It specifies CASSESSGGNEQFF.

This clone was picked up many times. V usage is TRBV3-1 and J usage is TRBJ1-5, with a tentative D call TRBD1 (5 bases). CDR3 size: 13 residues. Germline-derived CDR1 and CDR2 are LGHDT and YNNKEL (reference sequence). Trimming stripped 4 bases from V and 7 bases from J, with 11 bases between. CDR3 DNA sequence: TGTGCCAGCAGCCGACGGGGGGTGCAGCCCCAGCATTTT. Protein: CASSRRGVQPQHF.

This clone is large in the sample. This chain uses TRBV6-1 with TRBJ2-7; 10 bases are shared with TRBD1. From germline, CDR1 is MNHNS and CDR2 SASEGT. V was pared by 2 bases and J by 0 bases, with 10 bases of the junction left unmatched. This CDR3 spans 18 amino acids. CDR3 DNA sequence: TGTGCCAGCAGTGAAAGGACAGGGGGGATCCTCCCCTCCTACGAGCAGTACTTC. It translates to CASSERTGGILPSYEQYF.

This clone was seen a handful of times. In DNA form, the CDR3 reads TGTGCCAGCAGTTACGGGTACAATGAGCAGTTCTTC. This encodes CASSYGYNEQFF. The gene calls are TRBV6-5 and TRBJ2-1; D not resolved. The CDR3 is made up of 12 amino acids. V was pared by 2 bases and J by 4 bases, with 3 bases between. CDR1 and CDR2 (germline): MNHEY, SVGAGI.

The chain couples TRBV6-2 or TRBV6-3 to TRBJ2-1, with 10 bases matching TRBD2. Germline CDR1 MNHEY, CDR2 SVGEGT. This CDR3 has 19 residues. V gave up 2 bases and J gave up 7 bases; unmatched junction bases: 17. CDR3 in DNA: TGTGCCAGCAGTTACGAGGTGGATTCCGGACTAGCGGTCGGTAATGAGCAGTTCTTC. Protein sequence: CASSYEVDSGLAVGNEQFF.

The chain combines TRBV11-2 with TRBJ1-5, with D perhaps TRBD1 (6 bases). Germline CDR1 SGHAT, CDR2 FQNNGV. This CDR3 is built from 15 residues. Trimming left V 1 base short and J 7 bases short, with 14 bases between. The CDR3 DNA reads TGTGCCAGCAGCTTAGGTCAGGGGAAAGGACAGCCCCAGCATTTT. Translating gives CASSLGQGKGQPQHF.

This sequence joins TRBV7-9 and TRBJ1-5, with D perhaps TRBD1 (6 bases). Looked up from germline, CDR1 is SEHNR and CDR2 is FQNEAQ (reference sequence). The ends were cut back, 6 bases at V and 7 bases at J, with 13 bases in the middle. This CDR3 region has 13 residues. DNA for the CDR3: TGTGCCAGCAGTTATGGGGGGGCCCAGCCCCAGCATTTT. Protein product: CASSYGGAQPQHF.

This rearrangement joins TRBV5-1 to TRBJ2-7, with TRBD1 identical over 7 bases. Per germline, CDR1 SGHRS and CDR2 YFSETQ. The CDR3 contains 15 residues. V dropped 4 bases and J dropped 2; count of bases not matched to a gene: 9. The CDR3, as DNA: TGCGCCAGCAGCGCCCAGGGGGATCGTGCCTACGAGCAGTACTTC. Amino acids: CASSAQGDRAYEQYF.

CDR3 in DNA: TGTGCCAGCAGCTCCGGACAGGGCTCTGGAAACACCATATATTTT. Protein sequence: CASSSGQGSGNTIYF. This sequence joins TRBV11-3 and TRBJ1-3; TRBD1 matches 8 bases. Germline-derived CDR1 and CDR2 are SGHNT and YENEEA. V dropped 4 bases and J dropped 0; count of bases not matched to a gene: 2. The CDR3 loop spans 15 amino acids. Full variable domain (remainder filled in from reference TRBV11-3 and TRBJ1-3): EAGVVQSPRYKIIEKKQPVAFWCNPISGHNTLYWYLQNLGQGPELLIRYENEEAVDDSQLPKDRFSAERLKGVDSTLKIQPAELGDSAVYLCASSSGQGSGNTIYFGEGSWLTVV.

Within the sample, this clone is medium-sized. This chain links TRBV7-2 with TRBJ1-2; D uncertain. CDR1 is SGHTA, CDR2 FQGNSA, per germline. The CDR3 extends over 16 amino acids. The V gene lost 0 bases and the J gene lost 7 bases, with 18 bases spanning the gap. The CDR3 DNA is TGTGCCAGCAGCTTAGCGCTGGGGATGGGAGTGAGTGGCTACACCTTC. It encodes CASSLALGMGVSGYTF.

This clone rates as large. V is TRBV20-1 and J is TRBJ2-7, with D unclear. This CDR3 is built from 14 residues. The ends were cut back, 4 bases at V and 7 bases at J, with 20 bases in the middle. Germline lookup yields CDR1 DFQATT and CDR2 SNEGSKA (reference sequence). CDR3 amino acids: CSANPLSRPREQYF. The CDR3 bases are TGCAGTGCTAACCCACTCAGCAGGCCTAGAGAGCAGTACTTC.

Many counts were recorded for this clone. The genes are TRBV3-1 and TRBJ1-1, with D maybe TRBD1 (6 bases). The ends were cut back, 1 base at V and 2 bases at J, with 11 bases in the middle. Germline V gene lookup returns CDR1 LGHDT and CDR2 YNNKEL (reference sequence). The CDR3 is made up of 15 amino acids. This CDR3 reads CASSQGTQGNTEAFF. CDR3 nucleotide sequence: TGTGCCAGCAGCCAAGGGACACAGGGTAACACTGAAGCTTTCTTT.

This clone was seen a single time. The V call is TRBV5-1, the J call TRBJ2-7; the match to TRBD1 covers 8 bases. The CDR3 is 15 residues long. V gave up 6 bases and J gave up 6 bases; unmatched junction bases: 14. Germline V lookup: CDR1 SGHRS, CDR2 YFSETQ. The DNA of the CDR3 is TGCGCCAGCAAAAGTAGTGGGACAGGCCCCTCCGAGCAGTACTTC. This encodes CASKSSGTGPSEQYF.

The chain recombines TRBV6-1 with TRBJ2-7; TRBD1 agrees at 9 bases. CDR3 length: 15 residues. Trimming at V came to 6 bases and at J to 2 bases, leaving 8 bases not matched to a gene. Germline-derived CDR1 and CDR2 are MNHNS and SASEGT. The DNA of the CDR3 is TGTGCCAGCAGCACAGGGACAGGGCAGACCTACGAGCAGTACTTC. This translates into CASSTGTGQTYEQYF.

This sequence joins TRBV20-1 and TRBJ1-1; 9 nucleotides line up with TRBD1. V was clipped by 6 bases and J by 7 bases; unmatched bases: 12. The CDR3 has 14 residues. Germline CDR1 reads DFQATT; CDR2 reads SNEGSKA (reference sequence). This CDR3 reads CSAWTGVPKGEAFF. In DNA, the CDR3 is TGCAGTGCCTGGACAGGGGTACCGAAAGGTGAAGCTTTCTTT.

This clone was observed a handful of times. The chain uses TRBV2 and TRBJ2-7, with 8 bases lining up with TRBD1. V lost 9 bases and J lost 3; bases outside the gene matches: 7. The CDR3 is 13 residues long. Germline loops: CDR1 SNHLY, CDR2 FYNNEI. DNA of the CDR3: TGTGCCAGAGGACAGGGCGGAGACTACGAGCAGTACTTC. It specifies CARGQGGDYEQYF.

The chain uses TRBV4-2 and TRBJ1-1, with 8 bases matching TRBD1. Trimming cost V 3 bases and J 5 bases; bases outside gene matches: 11. This CDR3 comprises 16 residues. Germline V CDR1 and CDR2: LGHNA, YNFKEQ. In DNA form, the CDR3 reads TGTGCCAGCAGCCATGAATGGCAGGGGGCGCGGACTGAAGCTTTCTTT. Amino acid sequence: CASSHEWQGARTEAFF.

This clone has only a few counts. The J gene is TRBJ2-5, the V gene TRBV6-2 or TRBV6-3; D possibly uses TRBD1 or TRBD2 (5 bases each). Trimming cost V 6 bases and J 2 bases, with 19 bases left between them. The germline V gene has CDR1 MNHEY and CDR2 SVGEGT. The CDR3 consists of 16 residues. The CDR3 sequence: CASRARTGAGQETQYF. CDR3 nucleotide sequence: TGTGCCAGCAGAGCTCGAACCGGGGCAGGGCAAGAGACCCAGTACTTC.

This clone was counted many times. The chain links TRBV7-3 to TRBJ2-7; TRBD1 matches 7 bases. V was clipped by 6 bases and J by 3 bases; unmatched bases: 11. The CDR3 runs to 15 residues. CDR1 and CDR2 (germline): SGHTA, FQGTGA. The CDR3 reads CASRLGDRAFYEQYF. For the CDR3, the DNA is TGTGCCAGCAGACTAGGGGACAGAGCCTTCTACGAGCAGTACTTC.

This clone showed up just a few times. V usage is TRBV12-3 or TRBV12-4 and J usage is TRBJ1-1; D is uncertain. V gave up 1 base and J gave up 1 base, with 10 bases separating them. The CDR3 extends over 15 amino acids. The CDR3 protein is CASSLVHGSNTEAFF. CDR3 nucleotide sequence: TGTGCCAGCAGTTTAGTGCATGGTTCGAACACTGAAGCTTTCTTT.

This clone appeared many times. The CDR3 reads CAISESISSGELFF. CDR3 nucleotide sequence: TGTGCCATCAGTGAGTCGATTTCTTCCGGGGAGCTGTTTTTT. The chain uses TRBV10-3 and TRBJ2-2, with D unresolved. V lost 0 bases to trimming and J lost 6 bases, with 8 bases between them. The CDR3 is 14 amino acids. The germline gives CDR1 ENHRY, CDR2 SYGVKD.

This clone was seen at least ten times. A much larger clone lies a single base off, so this may be a read error. Other nucleotide sequences in the sample specify the same CDR3. The chain is built from TRBV6-8 and TRBJ1-3; unclear D gene. Germline V gene sequence: CDR1 MNHGY, CDR2 SAAAGT. This CDR3 is 15 amino acids long. The CDR3 loop reads CASTSGWVYGNTIYF. In DNA, the CDR3 is TGTGCCAGCACCTCCGGGTGGGTCTATGGAAACACCATATACTTT.

As for this clone: One end of the junction fails to match germline, which may point to a read error. The chain has TRBV28 and TRBJ2-7; 12 bases align to TRBD1. This CDR3 has 14 residues. Germline assignment: CDR1 MDHEN and CDR2 SYDVKM. The CDR3 DNA reads as TGTGCCAGCAGTTTGGGACAGGGGGCATACGAGCAATACTTC. Encoded protein: CASSLGQGAYEQYF. The entire variable domain, with the rest obtained from reference TRBV28 and TRBJ2-7, is as follows: DVKVTQSSRYLVKRTGEKVFLECVQDMDHENMFWYRQDPGLGLRLIYFSYDVKMKEKGDIPEGYSVSREKKERFSLILESASTNQTSMYLCASSLGQGAYEQYFGPGTRLTVT.

V and J are TRBV5-1 and TRBJ2-1; 11 nucleotides match TRBD2. Germline trimming cut 0 bases from V and 8 bases from J; bases unmatched to any gene: 10. Germline V lookup: CDR1 SGHRS, CDR2 YFSETQ. This CDR3 is built from 17 residues. CDR3 bases: TGCGCCAGCAGCTTGGCCCCATATAGCGGGGGGGCGTATGAGCAGTTCTTC. It yields the protein CASSLAPYSGGAYEQFF. Complete variable domain (other parts from reference TRBV5-1 and TRBJ2-1): KAGVTQTPRYLIKTRGQQVTLSCSPISGHRSVSWYQQTPGQGLQFLFEYFSETQRNKGNFPGRFSGRQFSNSRSEMNVSTLELGDSALYLCASSLAPYSGGAYEQFFGPGTRLTVL.

In its sample, this clone is medium-sized (0.01 to 0.1%). The chain recombines TRBV28 with TRBJ1-2; perhaps TRBD1 as D (5 bases). Germline V gene sequence: CDR1 MDHEN, CDR2 SYDVKM. V was cut by 5 bases and J by 8 bases, with 21 bases left in between. The CDR3 is 15 residues long. The CDR3 reads CASSLPDSNRPGYTF. For the CDR3, the DNA is TGTGCCAGCAGTCTCCCAGACAGTAATCGACCCGGCTACACCTTC.

The chain uses TRBV6-5 and TRBJ2-2; D remains ambiguous. Germline V gives CDR1 MNHEY, CDR2 SVGAGI. CDR3 length equals 12 residues. V was trimmed by 2 bases and J by 7 bases, leaving 5 bases between them. CDR3 protein: CASSYPGGELFF. The CDR3 region has the DNA TGTGCCAGCAGTTACCCGGGCGGGGAGCTGTTTTTT.